The clone carrying this T cell receptor beta chain appeared many times. Antigen: not known. The entry originates in a study of early T cells in non-severe SARS-CoV-2 infection. For the study at large: Unsorted whole blood bulk RNA was sequenced, with unpaired chains.

Study results and limitations: Anti-spike CD8 specificities were favored by VDJdb matching, whose results missed private and CD4 specificities.

The V gene end was trimmed by 5 bases and the J gene end by 4 bases; junction bases not matched to a gene: 10. The CDR3 covers 16 residues. The germline V gene has CDR1 SGHTA and CDR2 FQGNSA. The TCR library protocol was used to attach unique molecular identifiers. These identifiers were attached to individual cDNA molecules. MiXCR, applied by TCRdb to the 5' RACE reads, yields one record per CDR3 protein. The sample records 25,000 to 35,000 distinct CDR3 sequences, about 2.7% being singletons. The sample consisted of whole blood. The source is an adult who was a healthcare worker with PCR-confirmed SARS-CoV-2 infection or an uninfected control (not recorded which). The rearrangement joins TRBV7-2 to TRBJ1-3; 8 nucleotides align to TRBD1. CDR3 in DNA: TGTGCCAGCAGCGTTTATACAGGGGGAGAAGGAAACACCATATATTTT. This codes for CASSVYTGGEGNTIYF.